Each of the 26 T cell receptor beta chains below was sequenced from the same sample in a study of blood T cell repertoires in COVID-19. Some clones are missing from TCRdb's copy, which holds only in-frame ones; the method was immunoSEQ multiplex PCR. The sample carries some 160,000 clones, about 90% recorded once. Source material: peripheral blood. These receptors all come from a man aged 55 to 70 with acute or convalescent COVID-19.

The chain combines TRBV3-1 (or the pseudogene TRBV3-2) with TRBJ1-2; 9 nucleotides agree with TRBD1. From germline, CDR1 is LGHDT and CDR2 YNNKEL (reference sequence). Germline trimming cut 3 bases from V and 9 bases from J; bases unmatched to any gene: 8. The CDR3 length is 14 residues. The CDR3 DNA reads TGTGCCAGCAGCCAGCCGGGACAGGGATGGAGCTACACCTTC. This sequence encodes CASSQPGQGWSYTF.

The chain couples TRBV6-5 to TRBJ2-2, with D perhaps TRBD1 (5 bases). CDR1 and CDR2 from the germline V gene are MNHEY and SVGAGI. V lost 6 bases, J lost 2 bases, and 13 bases lay in between. The CDR3 runs 15 residues. The CDR3 reads CASSRGRVNTGELFF. CDR3 coding DNA: TGTGCCAGCAGCCGCGGCAGGGTTAACACCGGGGAGCTGTTTTTT.

This rearrangement joins TRBV30 to TRBJ2-5; tentative D call: TRBD2 (7 bases). Trimming removed 3 bases at V and 3 bases at J, with 17 bases between. From germline, CDR1 is GTSNPN and CDR2 SVGIG (reference sequence). The CDR3 loop spans 15 amino acids. The DNA for the CDR3 is TGTGCCTGGAGAACGAGGGGGGGAGGGGAAGAGACCCAGTACTTC. This encodes CAWRTRGGGEETQYF.

V is TRBV18 and J is TRBJ1-2; the match to TRBD1 covers 7 bases. V shed 3 bases, J shed 8 bases, and the junction held 6 bases outside the gene matches. The CDR3 extends over 13 amino acids. Germline CDR1 and CDR2: KGHSH and LQKENI. CDR3 region: CASSPTGRRGYTF. CDR3 DNA sequence: TGTGCCAGCTCACCGACAGGGCGGCGGGGCTACACCTTC. Based on the CDR3 plus reference TRBV18 and TRBJ1-2, the full variable domain is NAGVMQNPRHLVRRRGQEARLRCSPMKGHSHVYWYRQLPEEGLKFMVYLQKENIIDESGMPKERFSAEFPKEGPSILRIQQVVRGDSAAYFCASSPTGRRGYTFGSGTRLTVV.

This chain uses TRBV28 with TRBJ1-5; D might be TRBD1 (5 bases). Looked up from germline, CDR1 is MDHEN and CDR2 is SYDVKM. This CDR3 is 19 amino acids long. Trimming cost V 8 bases and J 0 bases, with 26 bases left between them. This CDR3 is CASHDYRDSRLYSNQPQHF. CDR3 sequence (DNA): TGTGCCAGCCATGACTACCGGGACTCCCGCTTATATAGCAATCAGCCCCAGCATTTT.

This clone is a singleton in its sample. The chain couples TRBV9 to TRBJ2-5, with 8 bases identical to TRBD1. Germline CDR1 is SGDLS and CDR2 is YYNGEE. CDR3 size: 15 residues. After removal of 4 bases from V and 5 bases from J, the junction contained 10 bases not matched to a gene. The CDR3 loop is CASSMETGVVETQYF. CDR3 DNA: TGTGCCAGCAGCATGGAGACAGGGGTTGTTGAGACCCAGTACTTC. The full variable domain, completed using reference TRBV9 and TRBJ2-5, is DSGVTQTPKHLITATGQRVTLRCSPRSGDLSVYWYQQSLDQGLQFLIQYYNGEERAKGNILERFSAQQFPDLHSELNLSSLELGDSALYFCASSMETGVVETQYFGPGTRLLVL.

The chain recombines TRBV5-1 with TRBJ2-1; 10 bases are shared with TRBD2. This CDR3 has 14 residues. The germline V gene has CDR1 SGHRS and CDR2 YFSETQ. Trimming at V came to 4 bases and at J to 13 bases, leaving 11 bases not matched to a gene. The CDR3 loop reads CASSPGLAAMEQFF. CDR3 nucleotides: TGCGCCAGCAGCCCCGGACTAGCGGCTATGGAACAGTTCTTC.

V and J are TRBV6-5 and TRBJ2-7; no firm D call. Germline V CDR1 and CDR2: MNHEY, SVGAGI. Trimming cost V 0 bases and J 6 bases, with 3 bases left between them. The length of the CDR3 is 11 residues. The CDR3 region is CASSYSSEQYF. The CDR3 DNA reads as TGTGCCAGCAGTTACTCCAGCGAGCAGTACTTC.

V gene TRBV6-5 combines with J gene TRBJ1-5; D ambiguous. This CDR3 contains 14 residues. V was cut by 6 bases and J by 0 bases, with 9 bases left in between. The germline V gene encodes CDR1 MNHEY and CDR2 SVGAGI. CDR3 sequence reads: CASSQQYSNQPQHF. The DNA of the CDR3 is TGTGCCAGCAGCCAACAGTATAGCAATCAGCCCCAGCATTTT.

The V and J genes are TRBV3-1 (or the pseudogene TRBV3-2) and TRBJ1-1, with D perhaps matching TRBD1 (6 bases). Trimming took off 3 bases at V and 1 base at J, with 15 bases between the two ends. The CDR3 has 16 amino acids. Per germline, CDR1 LGHDT and CDR2 YNNKEL (reference sequence). In DNA form, the CDR3 reads TGTGCCAGCAGCCAGAGGACAGCGACGCCGAACACTGAAGCTTTCTTT. Amino acids: CASSQRTATPNTEAFF.

The chain links TRBV20-1 to TRBJ2-7; D may be TRBD2 (6 bases). Germline V gene lookup returns CDR1 DFQATT and CDR2 SNEGSKA (reference sequence). Trimming removed 3 bases from V and 7 bases from J, with 10 bases in between. The CDR3 sequence is 11 residues long. CDR3 region: CSASSLAEQYF. CDR3 DNA: TGCAGTGCTAGTAGTCTAGCGGAGCAGTACTTC.

This clone has more than one count but fewer than ten. The rearrangement links TRBV29-1 to TRBJ1-1, with no clear D. Germline values: CDR1 SQVTM, CDR2 ANQGSEA. V lost 5 bases and J 3 bases, leaving 10 bases between the germline ends. The CDR3 spans 12 residues. The CDR3 is CSVTEIYTEAFF. CDR3 coding DNA: TGCAGCGTTACAGAGATCTACACTGAAGCTTTCTTT. The full variable domain, completed using reference TRBV29-1 and TRBJ1-1, is SAVISQKPSRDICQRGTSLTIQCQVDSQVTMMFWYRQQPGQSLTLIATANQGSEATYESGFVIDKFPISRPNLTFSTLTVSNMSPEDSSIYLCSVTEIYTEAFFGQGTRLTVV.

This sequence joins TRBV30 and TRBJ1-1, with no clear D. The CDR3 extends over 15 amino acids. Trimming removed 6 bases at V and 1 base at J, with 18 bases between. Germline V lookup: CDR1 GTSNPN, CDR2 SVGIG (reference sequence). The DNA for the CDR3 is TGTGCCTGCCTAAGCGGACGGGGAAAGAACACTGAAGCTTTCTTT. Its protein is CACLSGRGKNTEAFF.

This rearrangement joins TRBV5-4 to TRBJ2-1; TRBD2 matches 16 bases. The V gene end was trimmed by 4 bases and the J gene end by 8 bases; junction bases not matched to a gene: 12. The germline gives CDR1 SGHNT, CDR2 YYREEE (reference sequence). CDR3 length: 18 amino acids. The CDR3 here is CASSPGLAGGYLRYEQFF. The CDR3, as DNA: TGTGCCAGCAGCCCGGGACTAGCGGGGGGGTATTTGAGGTATGAGCAGTTCTTC.

The gene calls are TRBV27 and TRBJ2-3; 11 positions agree with TRBD2. The trim removed 2 bases at V and 1 base at J, leaving 5 bases unmatched. The germline V gene encodes CDR1 MNHEY and CDR2 SMNVEV (reference sequence). This CDR3 spans 17 amino acids. CDR3 protein: CASSLRLAGGRTDTQYF. DNA for the CDR3: TGTGCCAGCAGTTTACGGCTAGCGGGGGGACGCACAGATACGCAGTATTTT.

The chain employs TRBV4-3 and TRBJ1-1, with D tentatively TRBD1 (5 bases). CDR3 size: 17 residues. CDR1 is LGHNA and CDR2 is YSLEER in the germline V gene. V lost 1 base to trimming and J lost 2 bases, with 17 bases between them. Written as DNA, the CDR3 is TGCGCCAGCAGCCAAGGTGCGGCTTGGGGGGTCAACACTGAAGCTTTCTTT. It yields the protein CASSQGAAWGVNTEAFF.

The chain is built from TRBV6-5 and TRBJ2-7; 8 bases map to TRBD1. Per the germline V gene, CDR1 is MNHEY and CDR2 is SVGAGI. This CDR3 is built from 13 residues. V shed 6 bases, J shed 2 bases, and the junction held 3 bases outside the gene matches. CDR3 DNA sequence: TGTGCCAGCAGGGACAGGGCCACCTACGAGCAGTACTTC. Protein sequence: CASRDRATYEQYF.

The chain employs TRBV9 and TRBJ1-2; possible D gene TRBD1, 5 bases. V lost 3 bases and J 5 bases, leaving 20 bases between the germline ends. This CDR3 region has 16 residues. Per the germline V gene, CDR1 is SGDLS and CDR2 is YYNGEE. CDR3 sequence reads: CASSALPAAGGYGYTF. The CDR3 DNA sequence: TGTGCCAGCAGCGCCCTCCCCGCGGCCGGGGGTTATGGCTACACCTTC.

The genes are TRBV19 and TRBJ1-2; 8 bases fit TRBD1. J was trimmed by 7 bases and V by 3 bases; bases with no gene match: 10. Germline V gives CDR1 LNHDA, CDR2 SQIVND (reference sequence). The CDR3 sequence is 15 residues long. CDR3 sequence (DNA): TGTGCCAGTAGTATCCCACAGGGGGTTGCTCTTGGCTACACCTTC. This gives the protein CASSIPQGVALGYTF.

Only one count was recorded for this clone. The chain recombines TRBV18 with TRBJ1-1; 7 bases map to TRBD1. V lost 5 bases, J lost 4 bases, and 4 bases stayed unmatched. Germline V gene lookup returns CDR1 KGHSH and CDR2 LQKENI. The CDR3 sequence is 13 residues long. The CDR3 protein is CASSKGTATEAFF. CDR3 DNA sequence: TGTGCCAGCTCAAAAGGGACAGCCACTGAAGCTTTCTTT.

The chain joins TRBV25-1 to TRBJ1-2; TRBD1 matches at 8 bases. Germline CDR1 reads MGHDK; CDR2 reads SYGVNS. The CDR3 sequence is 14 residues long. V lost 6 bases and J lost 1; bases outside the gene matches: 4. The DNA for the CDR3 is TGTGCCAGCAGACAGGGGGGAGGTAACTATGGCTACACCTTC. Its protein is CASRQGGGNYGYTF.

This clone has only a few counts. The chain uses TRBV4-1 and TRBJ1-4; D is unclear. V lost 6 bases and J lost 8, with 10 bases in between. This CDR3 contains 12 residues. Germline V lookup: CDR1 MGHRA, CDR2 YSYEKL. This CDR3 reads CASSPREEKLFF. As DNA, the CDR3 is TGCGCCAGCAGTCCCCGGGAAGAAAAACTGTTTTTT.

This clone has only one observation. The chain employs TRBV3-1 (or the pseudogene TRBV3-2) and TRBJ1-2; TRBD1 matches at 7 bases. CDR1 is LGHDT, CDR2 YNNKEL, per germline (reference sequence). Germline trimming cut 4 bases from V and 6 bases from J; bases unmatched to any gene: 5. This CDR3 has 13 residues. CDR3 protein: CASSRRQGNGYTF. The CDR3 DNA is TGTGCCAGCAGCCGGAGACAGGGAAATGGCTACACCTTC.

The chain recombines TRBV18 with TRBJ1-4; possible D gene TRBD1, 5 bases. Germline CDR1 is KGHSH and CDR2 is LQKENI. The CDR3 loop spans 13 amino acids. Trimming stripped 2 bases from V and 7 bases from J, with 8 bases between. CDR3 in DNA: TGTGCCAGCTCACCAAACGGGGGTGAAAAACTGTTTTTT. Its translation is CASSPNGGEKLFF.

This clone showed up just a few times. V usage is TRBV5-1 and J usage is TRBJ1-1, with 8 positions matching TRBD1. Trimming at V came to 6 bases and at J to 4 bases, leaving 5 bases not matched to a gene. The CDR3 contains 13 residues. CDR1 is SGHRS and CDR2 is YFSETQ in the germline V gene. CDR3 region: CASTNGQGTEAFF. In DNA form, the CDR3 reads TGCGCCAGCACTAACGGACAGGGCACTGAAGCTTTCTTT.

This chain uses TRBV18 with TRBJ2-6, with D unresolved. Germline CDR1 is KGHSH and CDR2 is LQKENI. This CDR3 contains 15 residues. V was cut by 2 bases and J by 1 base, with 6 bases left in between. The CDR3 bases are TGTGCCAGCTCACCAGGCCGTTCTGGGGCCAACGTCCTGACTTTC. Translation: CASSPGRSGANVLTF. Looking up the rest from reference TRBV18 and TRBJ2-6 gives the full variable domain: NAGVMQNPRHLVRRRGQEARLRCSPMKGHSHVYWYRQLPEEGLKFMVYLQKENIIDESGMPKERFSAEFPKEGPSILRIQQVVRGDSAAYFCASSPGRSGANVLTFGAGSRLTVL.